These T cell receptor beta chains were read from a single sample in a study of Graves' ophthalmopathy and Graves' hyperthyroidism. Using its own MiXCR run on the multiplex PCR reads, TCRdb lists one record per CDR3 protein. Among 450,000 to 600,000 distinct CDR3 sequences listed, 35% to 45% were seen once. The specimen was peripheral blood or thyroid tissue (not recorded which). These receptors were collected from an adult man with Graves' hyperthyroidism. The conserved cysteine and the conserved F or W are not part of the CDR3 here.

>TRBJ1-1|TRBV20-1|10
SARPGVTTAF
>TRBJ1-1|TRBV5-1|13
ASSLALGQNTEAF
>TRBJ2-3|TRBV20-1|14
SAREGAGVNTDTQY
>TRBJ2-5|TRBV7-9|13
ASSWGTVYQETQY
>TRBJ1-2|TRBV20-1|13
SARTPQSTNYGYT
>TRBJ2-5|TRBV5-4|15
ASSSKLIDRLQETQY
>TRBJ1-2|TRBV3-1|12
ASRPDRMYYGYT
>TRBJ1-1|TRBV10-3|12
AISTGLVNTEAF
>TRBJ2-7|TRBV19|12
ASSARTGVHEQY
>TRBJ2-5|TRBV29-1|11
SVRRTGTETQY
>TRBJ1-2|TRBV18|11
ASSPLRVGGYT
>TRBJ2-5|TRBV27|11
ASSLWWGETQY
>TRBJ1-1|TRBV2|13
ASRSGTGGLDEAF
>TRBJ2-3|TRBV29-1|12
SVRESGATDTQY
>TRBJ2-7|TRBV20-1|13
SASPGQAFSYEQY
>TRBJ1-3|TRBV7-9|13
AGSLAGTGGNTIY
>TRBJ2-7|TRBV5-6|9
ASRSGREEY
>TRBJ1-2|TRBV9|15
ASSGHGKTGFDYGYT
>TRBJ2-7|TRBV7-6|16
ASSQDGDGLYLYNEQY
>TRBJ2-7|TRBV20-1|13
SARDMGQGPYEQY
>TRBJ1-1|TRBV5-1|12
ASSLGPGQGEAF
>TRBJ2-5|TRBV5-1|12
ASSLGERRQTQY
>TRBJ2-7|TRBV5-1|15
ASAAGAGLAVGYEQY
>TRBJ2-2|TRBV5-1|12
ARPGQTNTGELF
>TRBJ2-2|TRBV12-3/TRBV12-4|12
ASSVGGEAGELF
>TRBJ1-1|TRBV12-3/TRBV12-4|14
ASRTAVTRVNTEAF
>TRBJ2-6|TRBV4-1|14
ASSQVGGLGANVLT
>TRBJ2-2|TRBV2|14
ASSERQGGDTGELF
>TRBJ2-5|TRBV15|13
ATSVGLAGLETQY
>TRBJ2-5|TRBV7-9|13
ASSLVLGTEETQY
>TRBJ1-5|TRBV10-3|13
ATSESQGMGQPQH
>TRBJ2-7|TRBV10-3|10
AIRDRPYEQY
>TRBJ2-7|TRBV10-3|12
ASTTGASPHEQY
>TRBJ2-5|TRBV4-1|15
ASSQSKLAGGLETQY
>TRBJ1-1|TRBV30|13
AWSVTGQLNTEAF
>TRBJ1-2|TRBV12-3/TRBV12-4|11
ASKRGGAHGYT
>TRBJ1-1|TRBV9|14
ASSVLSGGGGTEAF
>TRBJ2-5|TRBV5-1|12
ASSPRAGGETQY
>TRBJ2-3|TRBV7-2|10
ASRGPTDTQY
>TRBJ1-6|TRBV12-3/TRBV12-4|12
ASSHRGRYSPLH
>TRBJ1-1|TRBV20-1|12
SAREGGVNTEAF
>TRBJ1-1|TRBV9|13
ASSVSGTGSTEAF
>TRBJ1-1|TRBV7-9|11
ASSTNLNTEAF
>TRBJ2-7|TRBV5-4|13
ASSLGGPQPYEQY
>TRBJ2-5|TRBV3-1|14
ASSQGNGGARETQY
>TRBJ2-6|TRBV5-4|16
ASSPAGQGVPGANVLT
>TRBJ1-6|TRBV10-3|13
AISELTGEGSPLH
>TRBJ2-2|TRBV5-8|15
ASSFGQAGPNTGELF
>TRBJ2-1|TRBV2|12
ASMTSGGAGLQF
>TRBJ2-1|TRBV29-1|14
SVEDFPSGVAGEQS
>TRBJ1-1|TRBV15|13
ATSRVAGETTEAF
>TRBJ1-1|TRBV7-9|12
ASSLWTENTEAF
>TRBJ1-2|TRBV10-2|10
ASSEGALGYT
>TRBJ1-6|TRBV10-3|13
ASSGDRGRGSPLH
>TRBJ2-7|TRBV2|11
ASSEIGVYEQY
>TRBJ1-5|TRBV7-9|14
ASSLGVGQGDQPQH
>TRBJ2-7|TRBV5-5|13
AGSIGQGWGYEQY
>TRBJ1-6|TRBV3-1|11
ASSRLDNSPLH
>TRBJ1-1|TRBV29-1|11
SVGGRTNTEAF
>TRBJ2-5|TRBV29-1|12
SVAGTGVSQTQY